This TCR beta chain was identified in a study of cytomegalovirus exposure and HLA in healthy donors. This clone was recorded only once. The target antigen is unknown. Trimming stripped 5 bases from V and 8 bases from J, with 15 bases between. Germline-derived CDR1 and CDR2 are LNHDA and SQIVND (reference sequence). The CDR3 loop spans 14 amino acids. Study-wide points: Available immune exposure information was restricted to CMV serostatus only. Previously analyzed data showed that most TCR beta V segments were productive at a frequency of about 90% or about 30%. It is likely that the observed cluster of highly shared sequence variants was a sequencing artifact.

The PCR employed 60 Vbeta primers together with 13 Jbeta primers. TCRdb's copy holds only in-frame clones and misses some; the assay was immunoSEQ multiplex PCR. The data show roughly 120,000 clones, with approximately 68% seen just once and over 1.5% held by the top ten. Sequencing was done on a sample of PBMCs. The clonotype originates from a man aged 25-45 years in good health and CMV-seropositive. The gene calls are TRBV19 and TRBJ1-4, with D hard to call. The CDR3: CASSPAGGNEKLFF. The CDR3 nucleotides read TGTGCCAGTAGTCCGGCAGGTGGTAACGAAAAACTGTTTTTT. The full variable domain, its missing parts supplied by reference TRBV19 and TRBJ1-4, is DGGITQSPKYLFRKEGQNVTLSCEQNLNHDAMYWYRQDPGQGLRLIYYSQIVNDFQKGDIAEGYSVSREKKESFPLTVTSAQKNPTAFYLCASSPAGGNEKLFFGSGTQLSVL.